This T cell receptor beta chain was observed in a study of blood T cell repertoires in COVID-19. Study context: Sites in the United States, Italy and Spain provided acute and convalescent COVID-19 samples. In each case, the material was cDNA or gDNA derived from T cells, B-cell-depleted T cells, or PBMCs.

V shed 6 bases and J 3 bases; nucleotides not matched to a gene: 6. This CDR3 spans 14 amino acids. Per the germline V gene, CDR1 is SNHLY and CDR2 is FYNNEI. Per the original data handling: Amplifying reference gene primers gave estimates of nucleated cell counts. Using immunoSEQ multiplex PCR, the repertoire was profiled, and TCRdb retains in-frame clones only, with some absent. For V, J and clone size, that table is used; D and trimming come from the DNA. In the table there are 20,000 to 25,000 clones, approximately 84% of which are singletons. The sample consisted of peripheral blood. The receptor was isolated from a woman older than 75 with acute or convalescent COVID-19. The chain combines TRBV2 with TRBJ2-7, with 9 bases matching TRBD1. The CDR3 nucleotides read TGTGCCAGCAGGAAACAGGGGGCCGGCTACGAGCAGTACTTC. The encoded protein is CASRKQGAGYEQYF.